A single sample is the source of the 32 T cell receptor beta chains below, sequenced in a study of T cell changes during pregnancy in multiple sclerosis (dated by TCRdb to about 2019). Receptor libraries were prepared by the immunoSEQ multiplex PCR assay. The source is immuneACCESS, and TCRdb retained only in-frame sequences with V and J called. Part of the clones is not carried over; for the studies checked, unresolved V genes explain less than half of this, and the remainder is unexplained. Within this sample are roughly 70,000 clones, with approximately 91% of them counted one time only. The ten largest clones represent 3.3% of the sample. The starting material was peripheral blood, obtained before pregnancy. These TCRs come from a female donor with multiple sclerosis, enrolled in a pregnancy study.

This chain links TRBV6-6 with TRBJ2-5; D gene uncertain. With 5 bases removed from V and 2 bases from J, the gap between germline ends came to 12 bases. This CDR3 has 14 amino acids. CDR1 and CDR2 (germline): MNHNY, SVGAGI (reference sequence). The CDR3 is CASSPKPRQETQYF. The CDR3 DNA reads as TGTGCCAGCAGTCCCAAACCCCGGCAAGAGACCCAGTACTTC.

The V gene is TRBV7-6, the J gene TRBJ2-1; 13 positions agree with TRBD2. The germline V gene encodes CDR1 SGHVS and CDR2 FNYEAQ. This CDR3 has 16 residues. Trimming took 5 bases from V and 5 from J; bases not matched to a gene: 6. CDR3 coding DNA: TGTGCCAGCAGCGACCAAGGACTAGCGGGGGACAATGAGCAGTTCTTC. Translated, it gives CASSDQGLAGDNEQFF.

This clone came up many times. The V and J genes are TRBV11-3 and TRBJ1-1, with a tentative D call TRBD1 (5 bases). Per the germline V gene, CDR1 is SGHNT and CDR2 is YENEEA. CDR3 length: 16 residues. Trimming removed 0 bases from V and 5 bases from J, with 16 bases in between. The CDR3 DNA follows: TGTGCCAGCAGCTTAGATGGGAGGATGGGGGAAACTGAAGCTTTCTTT. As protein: CASSLDGRMGETEAFF.

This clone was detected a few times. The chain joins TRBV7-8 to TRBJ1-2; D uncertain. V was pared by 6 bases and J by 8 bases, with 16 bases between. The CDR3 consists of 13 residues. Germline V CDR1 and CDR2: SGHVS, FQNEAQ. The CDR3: CASSPREGGGYTF. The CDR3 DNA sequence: TGTGCCAGCAGTCCGAGGGAGGGAGGAGGCTACACCTTC.

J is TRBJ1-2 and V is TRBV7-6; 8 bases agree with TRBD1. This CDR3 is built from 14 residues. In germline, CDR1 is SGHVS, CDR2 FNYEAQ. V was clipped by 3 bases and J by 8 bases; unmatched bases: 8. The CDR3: CASSFHRTGKGYTF. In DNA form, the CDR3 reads TGTGCCAGCAGCTTCCATCGGACAGGGAAAGGCTACACCTTC.

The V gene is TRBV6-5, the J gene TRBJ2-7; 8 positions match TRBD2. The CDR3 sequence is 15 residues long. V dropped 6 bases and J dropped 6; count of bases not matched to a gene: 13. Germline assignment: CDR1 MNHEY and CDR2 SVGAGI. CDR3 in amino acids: CASRRLAGRPLEQYF. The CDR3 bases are TGTGCCAGCAGACGATTAGCGGGACGCCCCCTCGAGCAGTACTTC.

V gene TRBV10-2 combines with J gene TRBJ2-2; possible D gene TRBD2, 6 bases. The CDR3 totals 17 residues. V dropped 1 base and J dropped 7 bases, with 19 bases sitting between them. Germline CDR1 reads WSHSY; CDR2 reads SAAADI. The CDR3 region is CASSEWQGLDGGGELFF. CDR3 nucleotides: TGCGCCAGCAGTGAGTGGCAGGGCTTAGACGGGGGCGGGGAGCTGTTTTTT.

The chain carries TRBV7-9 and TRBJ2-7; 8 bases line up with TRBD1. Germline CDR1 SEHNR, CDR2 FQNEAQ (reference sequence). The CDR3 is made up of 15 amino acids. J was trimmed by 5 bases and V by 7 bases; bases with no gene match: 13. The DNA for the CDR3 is TGTGCCAGCAACCAACCAGGACAGGGAAGGGACGAGCAGTACTTC. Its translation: CASNQPGQGRDEQYF.

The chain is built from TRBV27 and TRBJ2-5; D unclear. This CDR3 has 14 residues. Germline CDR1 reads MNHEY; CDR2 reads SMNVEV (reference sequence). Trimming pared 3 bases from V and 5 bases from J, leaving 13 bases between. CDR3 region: CASSLFGRSETQYF. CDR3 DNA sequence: TGTGCCAGCAGTTTGTTTGGCAGATCGGAGACCCAGTACTTC.

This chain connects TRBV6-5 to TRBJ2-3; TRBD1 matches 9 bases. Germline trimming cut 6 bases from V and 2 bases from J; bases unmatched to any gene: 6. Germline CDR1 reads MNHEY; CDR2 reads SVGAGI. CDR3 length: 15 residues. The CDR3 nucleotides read TGTGCCAGCAGGTACAGGGGGCTCTACACAGATACGCAGTATTTT. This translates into CASRYRGLYTDTQYF.

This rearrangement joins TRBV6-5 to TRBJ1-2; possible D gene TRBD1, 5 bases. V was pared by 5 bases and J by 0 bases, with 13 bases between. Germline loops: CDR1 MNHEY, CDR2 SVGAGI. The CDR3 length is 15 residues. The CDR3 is CASSPDRPSNYGYTF. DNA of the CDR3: TGTGCCAGCAGTCCTGACAGACCTTCTAACTATGGCTACACCTTC.

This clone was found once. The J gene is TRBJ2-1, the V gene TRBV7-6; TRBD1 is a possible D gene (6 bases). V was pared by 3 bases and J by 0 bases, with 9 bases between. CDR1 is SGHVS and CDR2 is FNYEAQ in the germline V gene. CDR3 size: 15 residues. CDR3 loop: CASSLAGVSYNEQFF. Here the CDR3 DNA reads TGTGCCAGCAGCTTGGCAGGGGTCTCCTACAATGAGCAGTTCTTC. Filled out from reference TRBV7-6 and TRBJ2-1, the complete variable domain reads GAGVSQSPRYKVTKRGQDVALRCDPISGHVSLYWYRQALGQGPEFLTYFNYEAQQDKSGLPNDRFSAERPEGSISTLTIQRTEQRDSAMYRCASSLAGVSYNEQFFGPGTRLTVL.

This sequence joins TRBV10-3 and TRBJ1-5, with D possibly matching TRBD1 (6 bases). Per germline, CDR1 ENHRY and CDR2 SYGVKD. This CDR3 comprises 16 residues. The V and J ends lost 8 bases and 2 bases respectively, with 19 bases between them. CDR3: CAIGEGGIGGNQPQHF. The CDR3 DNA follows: TGTGCCATCGGGGAGGGGGGGATCGGCGGCAATCAGCCCCAGCATTTT.

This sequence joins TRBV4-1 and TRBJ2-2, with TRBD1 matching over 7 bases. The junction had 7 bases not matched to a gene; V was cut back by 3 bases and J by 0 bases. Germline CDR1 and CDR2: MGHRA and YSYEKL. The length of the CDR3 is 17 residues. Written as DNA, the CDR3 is TGCGCCAGCAGCCAGGGACAGCTATTAACGAACACCGGGGAGCTGTTTTTT. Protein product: CASSQGQLLTNTGELFF.

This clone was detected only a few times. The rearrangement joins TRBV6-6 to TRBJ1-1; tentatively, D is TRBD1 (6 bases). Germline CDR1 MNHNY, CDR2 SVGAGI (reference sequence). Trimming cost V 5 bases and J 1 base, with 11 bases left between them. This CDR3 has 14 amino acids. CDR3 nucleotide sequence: TGTGCCAGCAGTCCGACACAGGGGAACACTGAAGCTTTCTTT. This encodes CASSPTQGNTEAFF.

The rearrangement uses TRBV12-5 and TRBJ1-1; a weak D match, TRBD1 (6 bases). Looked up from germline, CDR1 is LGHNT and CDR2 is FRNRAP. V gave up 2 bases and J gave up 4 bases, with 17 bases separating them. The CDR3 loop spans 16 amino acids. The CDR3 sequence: CASGLFLGAQGTEAFF. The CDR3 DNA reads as TGTGCTAGTGGTTTGTTTCTGGGGGCTCAGGGCACTGAAGCTTTCTTT.

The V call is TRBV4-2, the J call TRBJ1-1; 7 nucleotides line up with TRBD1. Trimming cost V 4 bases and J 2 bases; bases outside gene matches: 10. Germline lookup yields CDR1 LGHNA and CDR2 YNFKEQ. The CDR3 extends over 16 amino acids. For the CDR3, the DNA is TGTGCCAGCAGCCGCCTAGGACAGGACTTTAACACTGAAGCTTTCTTT. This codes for CASSRLGQDFNTEAFF.

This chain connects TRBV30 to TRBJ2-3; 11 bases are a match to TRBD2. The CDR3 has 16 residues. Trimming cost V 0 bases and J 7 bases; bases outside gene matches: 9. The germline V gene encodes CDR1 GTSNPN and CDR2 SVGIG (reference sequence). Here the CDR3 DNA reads TGTGCCTGGAGTGTAGGATTAGCGGGGGGGACTAATACGCAGTATTTT. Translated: CAWSVGLAGGTNTQYF. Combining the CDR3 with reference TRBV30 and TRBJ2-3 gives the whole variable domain SQTIHQWPATLVQPVGSPLSLECTVEGTSNPNLYWYRQAAGRGLQLLFYSVGIGQISSEVPQNLSASRPQDRQFILSSKKLLLSDSGFYLCAWSVGLAGGTNTQYFGPGTRLTVL.

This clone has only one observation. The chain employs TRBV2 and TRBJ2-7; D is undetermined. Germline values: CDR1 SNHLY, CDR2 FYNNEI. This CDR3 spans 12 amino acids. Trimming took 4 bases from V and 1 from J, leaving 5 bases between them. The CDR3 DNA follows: TGTGCCAGCAGTGTAATATCCTACGAGCAGTACTTC. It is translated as CASSVISYEQYF.

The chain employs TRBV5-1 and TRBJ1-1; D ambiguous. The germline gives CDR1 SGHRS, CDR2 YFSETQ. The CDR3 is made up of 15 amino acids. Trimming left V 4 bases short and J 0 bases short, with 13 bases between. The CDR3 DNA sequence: TGCGCCAGCAGCCAGATATCAGGTATGAACACTGAAGCTTTCTTT. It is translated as CASSQISGMNTEAFF.

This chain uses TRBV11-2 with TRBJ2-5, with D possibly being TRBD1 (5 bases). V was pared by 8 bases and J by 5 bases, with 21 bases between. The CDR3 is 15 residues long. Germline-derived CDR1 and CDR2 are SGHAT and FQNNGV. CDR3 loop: CASARRGFAGETQYF. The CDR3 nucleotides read TGTGCCAGCGCCCGAAGGGGTTTCGCCGGGGAGACCCAGTACTTC.

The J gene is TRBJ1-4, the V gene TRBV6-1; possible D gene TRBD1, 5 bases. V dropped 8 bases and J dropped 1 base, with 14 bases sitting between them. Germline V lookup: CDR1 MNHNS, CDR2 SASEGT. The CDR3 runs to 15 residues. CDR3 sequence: CASLRQLKTNEKLFF. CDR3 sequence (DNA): TGTGCCAGCTTGCGACAGTTAAAAACTAATGAAAAACTGTTTTTT.

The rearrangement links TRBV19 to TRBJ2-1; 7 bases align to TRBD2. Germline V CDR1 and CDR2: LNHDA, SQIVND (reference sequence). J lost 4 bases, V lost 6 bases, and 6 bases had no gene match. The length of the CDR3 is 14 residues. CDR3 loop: CASRDQRDYNEQFF. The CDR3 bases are TGTGCCAGTAGGGACCAGCGGGATTACAATGAGCAGTTCTTC.

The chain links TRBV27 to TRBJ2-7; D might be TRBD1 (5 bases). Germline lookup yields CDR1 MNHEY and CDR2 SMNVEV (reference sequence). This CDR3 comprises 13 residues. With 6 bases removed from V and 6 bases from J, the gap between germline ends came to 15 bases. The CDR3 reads CASRTTTGVEQYF. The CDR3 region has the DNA TGTGCCAGCAGAACCACCACAGGAGTCGAGCAGTACTTC.

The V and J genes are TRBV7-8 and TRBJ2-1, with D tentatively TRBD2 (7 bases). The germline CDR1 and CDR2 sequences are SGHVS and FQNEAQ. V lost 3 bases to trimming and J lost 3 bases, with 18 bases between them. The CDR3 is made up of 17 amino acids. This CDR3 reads CASSLRGGRQSYNEQFF. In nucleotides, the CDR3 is TGTGCCAGCAGCTTGAGGGGGGGACGCCAGAGCTACAATGAGCAGTTCTTC. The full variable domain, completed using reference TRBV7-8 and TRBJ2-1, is GAGVSQSPRYKVAKRGQDVALRCDPISGHVSLFWYQQALGQGPEFLTYFQNEAQLDKSGLPSDRFFAERPEGSVSTLKIQRTQQEDSAVYLCASSLRGGRQSYNEQFFGPGTRLTVL.

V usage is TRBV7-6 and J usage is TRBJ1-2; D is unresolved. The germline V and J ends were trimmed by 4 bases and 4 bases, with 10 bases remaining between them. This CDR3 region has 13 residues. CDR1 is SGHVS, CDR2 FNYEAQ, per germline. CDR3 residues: CASSSAGFYGYTF. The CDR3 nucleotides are TGTGCCAGCAGCTCGGCGGGTTTCTATGGCTACACCTTC.

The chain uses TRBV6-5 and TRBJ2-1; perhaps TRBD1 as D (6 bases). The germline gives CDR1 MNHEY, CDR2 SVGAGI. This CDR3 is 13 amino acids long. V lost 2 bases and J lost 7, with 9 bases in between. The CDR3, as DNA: TGTGCCAGCAGTTACAGGGGGATAAATGAGCAGTTCTTC. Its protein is CASSYRGINEQFF.

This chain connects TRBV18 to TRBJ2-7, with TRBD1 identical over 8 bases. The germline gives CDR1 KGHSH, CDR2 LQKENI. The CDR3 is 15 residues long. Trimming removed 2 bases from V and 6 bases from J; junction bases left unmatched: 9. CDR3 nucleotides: TGTGCCAGCTCACCAATTACAGGGGGATTGAGCGAGCAGTACTTC. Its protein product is CASSPITGGLSEQYF.

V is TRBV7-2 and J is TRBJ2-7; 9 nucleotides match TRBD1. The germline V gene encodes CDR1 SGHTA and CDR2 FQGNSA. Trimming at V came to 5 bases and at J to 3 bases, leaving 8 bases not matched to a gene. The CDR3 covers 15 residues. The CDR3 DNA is TGTGCCAGCAGCCCTGGACAGGGGAGGTTCTACGAGCAGTACTTC. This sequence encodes CASSPGQGRFYEQYF.

The CDR3 region has the DNA TGTGCCAGTAGTACCAATCCGACAGCACCCTATGGCTACACCTTC. Protein product: CASSTNPTAPYGYTF. The V call is TRBV19, the J call TRBJ1-2, with D possibly matching TRBD1 (5 bases). This CDR3 comprises 15 residues. In germline, CDR1 is LNHDA, CDR2 SQIVND (reference sequence). V lost 4 bases to trimming and J lost 4 bases, with 16 bases between them.

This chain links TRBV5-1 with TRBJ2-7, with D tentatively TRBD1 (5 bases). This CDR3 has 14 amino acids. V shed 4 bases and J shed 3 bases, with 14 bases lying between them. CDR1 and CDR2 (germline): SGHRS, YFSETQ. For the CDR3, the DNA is TGCGCCAGCAGCCCAACAACAACAGGCTACGAGCAGTACTTC. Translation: CASSPTTTGYEQYF.

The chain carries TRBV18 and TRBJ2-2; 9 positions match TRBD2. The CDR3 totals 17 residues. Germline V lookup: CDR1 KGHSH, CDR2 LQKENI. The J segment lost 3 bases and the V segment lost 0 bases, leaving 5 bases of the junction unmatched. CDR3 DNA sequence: TGTGCCAGCTCACCACCAGCGGGAGGAGAGTACACCGGGGAGCTGTTTTTT. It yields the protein CASSPPAGGEYTGELFF.